This T cell receptor beta chain was recovered during a study of a mutant IDH1 vaccine in newly diagnosed glioma. Study at large: Patients had received radiotherapy, temozolomide, or both previously, most receiving both.

Clones were read by immunoSEQ multiplex PCR, and TCRdb kept only the in-frame ones, dropping some. The data contain approximately 50,000 clones, around three quarters of them singletons. Time point noted: week 47, end of study. The investigators gave 300 ug of mutant IDH1 20-mer peptide in each vaccine dose, together with topical imiquimod. As concerns this clone: Antigen specificity is unknown.

Per the germline V gene, CDR1 is WSHSY and CDR2 is SAAADI. The CDR3 spans 16 residues. V gave up 3 bases and J gave up 6 bases, with 18 bases separating them. This chain connects TRBV10-2 to TRBJ2-1; possible D gene TRBD1, 5 bases. The sequences come from PBMCs, collected from a glioma patient whose treatment included an IDH1 peptide vaccine. The receptor's source is a woman between 40 and 50 years old with glioma. Some clones in this sample may be carry-over from other donors' samples. For the CDR3, the DNA is TGCGCCAGCAGTGACCAGACAGTTCTCCCGGTCAATGAGCAGTTCTTC. Residues: CASSDQTVLPVNEQFF.